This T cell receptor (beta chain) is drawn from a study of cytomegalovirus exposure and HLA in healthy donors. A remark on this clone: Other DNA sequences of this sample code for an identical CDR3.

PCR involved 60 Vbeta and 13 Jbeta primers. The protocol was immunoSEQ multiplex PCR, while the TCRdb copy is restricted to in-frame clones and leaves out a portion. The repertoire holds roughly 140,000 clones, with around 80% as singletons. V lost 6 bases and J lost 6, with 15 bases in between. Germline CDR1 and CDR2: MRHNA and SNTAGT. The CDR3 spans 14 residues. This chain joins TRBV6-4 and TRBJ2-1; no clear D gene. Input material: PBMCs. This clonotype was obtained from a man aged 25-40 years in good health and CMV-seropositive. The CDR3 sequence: CASSLAVESNEQFF. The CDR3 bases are TGTGCCAGCAGCCTTGCGGTGGAGTCCAATGAGCAGTTCTTC.